This TCR beta chain was sequenced in a study of blood T cell repertoires in COVID-19. This table comes from immunoSEQ multiplex PCR, and its TCRdb copy is limited to in-frame clones, with some not included. In the table there are around 300,000 clones, roughly 88% of which are singletons. Germline V CDR1 and CDR2: MGHDK, SYGVNS. The CDR3 covers 16 residues. The V end lost 1 base, the J end lost 2 bases, and 13 bases lay between the germline ends. The chain carries TRBV25-1 and TRBJ2-3, with D possibly matching TRBD1 (6 bases). The sequence was obtained from a woman in her 30s with active or convalescent COVID-19. Sequencing was done on a sample of peripheral blood. The CDR3 DNA follows: TGTGCCAGCAGTGAATCACGGACAGCCCACACAGATACGCAGTATTTT. Its translation: CASSESRTAHTDTQYF.